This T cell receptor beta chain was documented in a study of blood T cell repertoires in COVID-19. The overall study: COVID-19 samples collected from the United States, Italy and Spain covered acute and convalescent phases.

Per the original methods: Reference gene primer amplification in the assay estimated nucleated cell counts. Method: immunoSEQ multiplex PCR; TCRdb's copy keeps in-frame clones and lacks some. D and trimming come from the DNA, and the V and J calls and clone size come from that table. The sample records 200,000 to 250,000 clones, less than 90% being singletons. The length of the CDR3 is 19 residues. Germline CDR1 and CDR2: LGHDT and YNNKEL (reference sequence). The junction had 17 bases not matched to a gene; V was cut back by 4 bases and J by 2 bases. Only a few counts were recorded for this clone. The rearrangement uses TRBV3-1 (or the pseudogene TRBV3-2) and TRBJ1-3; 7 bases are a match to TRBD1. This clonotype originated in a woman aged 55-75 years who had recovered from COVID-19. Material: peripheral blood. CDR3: CASSPNRDRGSLTGNTIYF. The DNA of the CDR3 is TGTGCCAGCAGCCCAAACCGGGACAGAGGATCCCTTACTGGAAACACCATATATTTT.